This paragraph reports one T cell receptor beta chain. The protocol was immunoSEQ multiplex PCR, while the TCRdb copy is restricted to in-frame clones and leaves out a portion. The sample records around 80,000 clones, 93% being singletons. V gave up 1 base and J gave up 0 bases, with 4 bases separating them. In germline, CDR1 is SGHAT, CDR2 FQNNGV. The CDR3 consists of 14 residues. This record comes from a study of technical replicates of blood from four donors. V gene TRBV11-2 combines with J gene TRBJ2-1; no clear D. The sequence was collected from a human donor in good health. Sequenced: T cells isolated from PBMCs. The CDR3 DNA follows: TGTGCCAGCAGCTTAGTTCTCTCCTACAATGAGCAGTTCTTC. Residues: CASSLVLSYNEQFF.